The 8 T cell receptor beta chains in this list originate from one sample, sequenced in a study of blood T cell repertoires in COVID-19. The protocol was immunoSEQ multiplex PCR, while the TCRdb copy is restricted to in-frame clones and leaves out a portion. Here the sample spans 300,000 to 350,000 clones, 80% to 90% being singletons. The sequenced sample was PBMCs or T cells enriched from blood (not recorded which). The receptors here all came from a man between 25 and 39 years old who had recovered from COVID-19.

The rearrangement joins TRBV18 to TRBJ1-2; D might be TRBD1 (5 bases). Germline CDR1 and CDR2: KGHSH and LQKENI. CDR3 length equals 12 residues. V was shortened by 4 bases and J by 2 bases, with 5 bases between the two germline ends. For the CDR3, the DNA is TGTGCCAGCTCACAGGGGAACTATGGCTACACCTTC. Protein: CASSQGNYGYTF.

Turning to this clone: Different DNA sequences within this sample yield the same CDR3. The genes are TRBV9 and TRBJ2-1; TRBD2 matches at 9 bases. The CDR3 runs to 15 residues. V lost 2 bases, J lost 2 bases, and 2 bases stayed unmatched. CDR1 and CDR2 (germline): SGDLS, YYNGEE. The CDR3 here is CASSVGGGAYNEQFF. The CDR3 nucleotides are TGTGCCAGCAGCGTCGGCGGGGGGGCCTACAATGAGCAGTTCTTC.

DNA for the CDR3: TGTGCCAGCAGTACCGGGACAGGGTTACGTCAGCCCCAGCATTTT. Translation: CASSTGTGLRQPQHF. This rearrangement joins TRBV6-2 or TRBV6-3 to TRBJ1-5, with 9 nucleotides matching TRBD1. Germline V gene sequence: CDR1 MNHEY, CDR2 SVGEGT. J was trimmed by 6 bases and V by 5 bases; bases with no gene match: 8. The CDR3 loop spans 15 amino acids.

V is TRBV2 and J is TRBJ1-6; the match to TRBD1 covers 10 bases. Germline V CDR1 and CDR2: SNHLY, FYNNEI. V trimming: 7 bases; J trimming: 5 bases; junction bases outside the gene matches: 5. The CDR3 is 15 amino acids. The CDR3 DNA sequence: TGTGCCAGCACTGGACAGGGGGTGGATAATTCACCCCTCCACTTT. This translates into CASTGQGVDNSPLHF.

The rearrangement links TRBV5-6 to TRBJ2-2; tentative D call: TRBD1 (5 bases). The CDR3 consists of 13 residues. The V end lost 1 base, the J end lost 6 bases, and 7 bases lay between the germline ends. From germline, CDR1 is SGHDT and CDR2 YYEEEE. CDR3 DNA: TGTGCCAGCAGCTTGAGGGGTGCCGGGGAGCTGTTTTTT. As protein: CASSLRGAGELFF.

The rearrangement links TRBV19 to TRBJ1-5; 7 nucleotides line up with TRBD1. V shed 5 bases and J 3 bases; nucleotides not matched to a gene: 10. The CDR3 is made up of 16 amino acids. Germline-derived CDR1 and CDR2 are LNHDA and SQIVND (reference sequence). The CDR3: CASSLGDRLLNQPQHF. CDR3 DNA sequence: TGTGCCAGTAGTCTAGGGGACAGACTACTCAATCAGCCCCAGCATTTT. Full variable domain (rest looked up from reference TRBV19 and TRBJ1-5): DGGITQSPKYLFRKEGQNVTLSCEQNLNHDAMYWYRQDPGQGLRLIYYSQIVNDFQKGDIAEGYSVSREKKESFPLTVTSAQKNPTAFYLCASSLGDRLLNQPQHFGDGTRLSIL.

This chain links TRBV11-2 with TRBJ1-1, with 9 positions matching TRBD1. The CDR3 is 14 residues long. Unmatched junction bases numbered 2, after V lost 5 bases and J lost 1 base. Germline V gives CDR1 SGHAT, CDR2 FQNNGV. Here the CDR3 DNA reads TGTGCCAGCAGCGCGGGACAGGGGAACACTGAAGCTTTCTTT. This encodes CASSAGQGNTEAFF.

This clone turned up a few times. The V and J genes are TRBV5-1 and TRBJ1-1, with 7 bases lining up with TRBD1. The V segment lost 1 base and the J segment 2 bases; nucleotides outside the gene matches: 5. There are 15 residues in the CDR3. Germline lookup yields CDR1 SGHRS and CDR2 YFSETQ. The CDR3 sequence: CASSLWTGENTEAFF. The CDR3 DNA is TGCGCCAGCAGCTTGTGGACAGGAGAAAACACTGAAGCTTTCTTT.